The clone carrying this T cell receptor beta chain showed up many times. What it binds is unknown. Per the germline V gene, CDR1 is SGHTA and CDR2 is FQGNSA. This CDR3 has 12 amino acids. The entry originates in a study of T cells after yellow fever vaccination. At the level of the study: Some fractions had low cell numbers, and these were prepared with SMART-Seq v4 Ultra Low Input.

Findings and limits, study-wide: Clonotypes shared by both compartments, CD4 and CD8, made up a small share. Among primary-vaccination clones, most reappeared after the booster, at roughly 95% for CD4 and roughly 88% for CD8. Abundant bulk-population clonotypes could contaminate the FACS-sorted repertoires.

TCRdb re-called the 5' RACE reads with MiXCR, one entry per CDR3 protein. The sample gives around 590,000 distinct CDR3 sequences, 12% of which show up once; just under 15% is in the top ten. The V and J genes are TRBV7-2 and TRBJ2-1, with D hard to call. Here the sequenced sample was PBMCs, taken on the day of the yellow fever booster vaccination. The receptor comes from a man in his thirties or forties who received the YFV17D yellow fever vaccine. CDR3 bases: TGTGCAGGGTCGAAACCTCCCGGTGAGCAGTTCTTC. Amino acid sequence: CAGSKPPGEQFF. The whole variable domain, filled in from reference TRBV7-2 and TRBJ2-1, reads GAGVSQSPSNKVTEKGKDVELRCDPISGHTALYWYRQSLGQGLEFLIYFQGNSAPDKSGLPSDRFSAERTGGSVSTLTIQRTQQEDSAVYLCAGSKPPGEQFFGPGTRLTVL.